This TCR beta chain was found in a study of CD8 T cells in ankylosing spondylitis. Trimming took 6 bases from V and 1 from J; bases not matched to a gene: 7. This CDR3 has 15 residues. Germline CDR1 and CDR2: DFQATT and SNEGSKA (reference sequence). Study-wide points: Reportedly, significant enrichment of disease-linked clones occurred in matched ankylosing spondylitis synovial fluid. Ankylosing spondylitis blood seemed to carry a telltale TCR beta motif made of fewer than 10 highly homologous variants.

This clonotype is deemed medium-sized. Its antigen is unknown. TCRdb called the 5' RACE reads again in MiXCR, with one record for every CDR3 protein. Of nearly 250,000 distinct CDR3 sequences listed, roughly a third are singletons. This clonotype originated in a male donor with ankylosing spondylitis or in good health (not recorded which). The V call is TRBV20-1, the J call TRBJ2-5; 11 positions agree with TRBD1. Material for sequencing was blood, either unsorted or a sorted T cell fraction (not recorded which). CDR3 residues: CSATKGTGGQETQYF. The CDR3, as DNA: TGCAGTGCCACGAAGGGGACAGGGGGCCAAGAGACCCAGTACTTC.